This TCR beta chain was retrieved from a study of T cells in Graves' hyperthyroidism and ophthalmopathy. The table lists this clonotype with a count of one. Its specificity is unknown. Possible read error: a much larger clone is one base away. TCR beta CDR3 region amplification was performed from RNA transcripts. HTBI primers were used for first-round RT-PCR of the TCR CDR3. TCRdb re-called the multiplex PCR reads with MiXCR, one entry per CDR3 protein. The sample consists of around 520,000 distinct CDR3 sequences, about an eighth of them appearing once. Findings and limits, study-wide: Most expanded thyroid clonotypes above 0.001 also appeared in blood. It was a median about 6.5 months before onset that the model predicted ophthalmopathy.

Between the trimmed V and J ends, which lost 7 bases and 7 bases, there was a span of 19 bases. The CDR3 extends over 13 amino acids. The germline V gene has CDR1 SQVTM and CDR2 ANQGSEA. Patients with uncontrolled infections, other autoimmune diseases, pregnancy or lactation were excluded. This rearrangement joins TRBV29-1 to TRBJ2-5; weak D call: TRBD2 (7 bases). This receptor was taken from a woman aged 18-29 years with Graves' hyperthyroidism. What was sequenced was blood. The CDR3 region is CSAVGGRRGTQYF. For the CDR3, the DNA is TGCAGCGCCGTCGGGGGGCGGAGGGGGACCCAGTACTTC.